This entry lists 6 T cell receptor beta chains sequenced from one sample in a study of CD4 T cells in relation to SARS-CoV-2 and coronaviruses (dated by TCRdb to about 2021). These receptors lack a known antigen. The library relied on the immunoSEQ multiplex PCR assay. In its TCRdb copy, this immuneACCESS table keeps in-frame sequences only and misses some clones. Where compared with another copy, unresolved V genes explain less than half of these, and the others have no known cause. This sample lists around 30,000 clones; about three quarters were detected once. The ten largest clones capture 3% to 3.5% of the sample. The sequenced material came from memory CD4+ T cells from PBMCs, cultured in vitro. Taken with the paper, the label for cell subset or site translates to: memory (non-naive) CD4+ T cells. These receptors originate from an adult with COVID-19.

The rearrangement joins TRBV4-3 to TRBJ2-1; D unresolved. V lost 0 bases and J 6 bases, leaving 21 bases between the germline ends. This CDR3 region has 18 residues. Germline V CDR1 and CDR2: LGHNA, YSLEER. The DNA for the CDR3 is TGCGCCAGCAGCCAAGAAGCCCCTGTAGCAGCCCAACTCAATGAGCAGTTCTTC. Translated: CASSQEAPVAAQLNEQFF.

V usage is TRBV6-5 and J usage is TRBJ2-3; D unresolved. The CDR3 consists of 11 residues. The V and J ends lost 5 bases and 5 bases respectively, with 5 bases between them. CDR1 and CDR2 from the germline V gene are MNHEY and SVGAGI. The CDR3 nucleotides read TGTGCCAGCAGTATCCGAGATACGCAGTATTTT. Translation: CASSIRDTQYF.

The chain has TRBV7-9 and TRBJ1-4, with TRBD1 identical over 7 bases. J was trimmed by 8 bases and V by 5 bases; bases with no gene match: 8. The CDR3 contains 14 residues. From germline, CDR1 is SEHNR and CDR2 FQNEAQ (reference sequence). DNA for the CDR3: TGTGCCAGCAGCAACAGGGGTATAGGGGAAAAACTGTTTTTT. It encodes CASSNRGIGEKLFF.

V and J are TRBV15 and TRBJ2-1; D gene unclear. Germline V lookup: CDR1 LNHNV, CDR2 YYDKDF (reference sequence). Trimming cost V 1 base and J 4 bases, with 8 bases left between them. CDR3 length: 14 residues. The CDR3 DNA is TGTGCCACCAGCAGAGCTGGGCTGTACAATGAGCAGTTCTTC. Protein product: CATSRAGLYNEQFF.

This clone was counted only a few times. J is TRBJ2-1 and V is TRBV5-1; perhaps TRBD2 as D (5 bases). The CDR3 has 14 amino acids. The germline V gene has CDR1 SGHRS and CDR2 YFSETQ. V was pared by 0 bases and J by 5 bases, with 9 bases between. Here the CDR3 reads CASSLDLADNEQFF. For the CDR3, the DNA is TGCGCCAGCAGCTTGGACCTAGCAGACAATGAGCAGTTCTTC.

This clone was seen a few times. This chain links TRBV7-9 with TRBJ2-7; possible D gene TRBD2, 6 bases. This CDR3 has 16 residues. Germline loops: CDR1 SEHNR, CDR2 FQNEAQ (reference sequence). V shed 5 bases and J shed 5 bases, with 22 bases lying between them. The CDR3 bases are TGTGCCAGCAGCCACACCACTGGGAGGAAGATCGACGAGCAGTACTTC. Its translation is CASSHTTGRKIDEQYF.